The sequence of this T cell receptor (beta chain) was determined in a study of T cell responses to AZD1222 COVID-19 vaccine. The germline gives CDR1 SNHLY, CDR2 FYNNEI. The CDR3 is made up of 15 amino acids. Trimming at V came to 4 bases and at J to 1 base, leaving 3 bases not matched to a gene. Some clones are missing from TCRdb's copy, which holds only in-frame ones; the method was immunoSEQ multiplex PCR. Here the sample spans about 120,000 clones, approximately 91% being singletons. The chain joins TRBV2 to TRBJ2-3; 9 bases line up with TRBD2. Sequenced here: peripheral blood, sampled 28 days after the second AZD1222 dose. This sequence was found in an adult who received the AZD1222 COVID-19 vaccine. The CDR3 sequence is CASSAGTSRTDTQYF. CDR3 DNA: TGTGCCAGCAGTGCCGGGACTAGCCGCACAGATACGCAGTATTTT. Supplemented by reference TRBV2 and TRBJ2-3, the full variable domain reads EPEVTQTPSHQVTQMGQEVILRCVPISNHLYFYWYRQILGQKVEFLVSFYNNEISEKSEIFDDQFSVERPDGSNFTLKIRSTKLEDSAMYFCASSAGTSRTDTQYFGPGTRLTVL.